The 23 T cell receptor beta chains listed next were all sequenced from one sample in a study of T cells in Graves' hyperthyroidism and ophthalmopathy. RNA transcripts yielded amplified TCR beta CDR3 regions. RT-PCR in the first round (using the HTBI primer set) targeted the TCR CDR3. TCRdb independently ran MiXCR on the multiplex PCR reads; one entry per CDR3 protein. This sample has 700,000 or so distinct CDR3 sequences, with about 15% found just once. Specimen: blood. The receptors originated from a man aged 18 to 30 with Graves' hyperthyroidism.

This clonotype has only a few counts. The rearrangement uses TRBV6-1 and TRBJ1-5; D not resolved. Between the trimmed V and J ends, which lost 5 bases and 6 bases, there was a span of 11 bases. This CDR3 contains 13 residues. Germline V lookup: CDR1 MNHNS, CDR2 SASEGT. The CDR3 region has the DNA TGTGCCAGCAGTAGCGAGGTCAGTCAGCCCCAGCATTTT. This gives the protein CASSSEVSQPQHF.

Notes on this clonotype: At one end the junction does not follow the germline gene, possibly because of a read error. V and J are TRBV7-2 and TRBJ2-5, with TRBD2 matching over 9 bases. The length of the CDR3 is 16 residues. Germline lookup yields CDR1 SGHTA and CDR2 FQGNSA. The CDR3 protein is CASGFLPGLAQETQYF. For the CDR3, the DNA is TGTGCCAGCGGCTTTTTACCGGGACTAGCCCAAGAGACCCAGTACTTC.

This clonotype appeared a few times. This chain links TRBV10-1 with TRBJ2-3; the D is unclear. The germline CDR1 and CDR2 sequences are WNHNN and SYGVQD (reference sequence). Trimming removed 4 bases at V and 0 bases at J, with 8 bases between. The CDR3 length is 14 residues. CDR3 in amino acids: CASSAGRSTDTQYF. The CDR3 DNA follows: TGCGCCAGCAGTGCAGGACGAAGCACAGATACGCAGTATTTT.

V and J are TRBV27 and TRBJ2-2, with D possibly called TRBD1 or TRBD2 (5 bases each). The CDR3 length is 14 residues. V lost 4 bases, J lost 6 bases, and 12 bases lay in between. CDR1 and CDR2 (germline): MNHEY, SMNVEV (reference sequence). The CDR3 DNA sequence: TGTGCCAGCAGTTGGGGGTTTGTAGCCGGGGAGCTGTTTTTT. The encoded protein is CASSWGFVAGELFF.

This clonotype was found a few times. The V call is TRBV10-3, the J call TRBJ2-7; tentative D call: TRBD2 (7 bases). Deletions cut 5 bases from V and 8 bases from J, with 19 bases between. Germline assignment: CDR1 ENHRY and CDR2 SYGVKD. The length of the CDR3 is 14 residues. CDR3 sequence: CAISLGGPHTQQYF. CDR3 DNA sequence: TGTGCCATCAGTTTGGGGGGGCCCCATACCCAGCAGTACTTC.

This clonotype was observed many times. This sequence joins TRBV28 and TRBJ2-5, with D uncertain. This CDR3 contains 12 residues. Per the germline V gene, CDR1 is MDHEN and CDR2 is SYDVKM. Trimming shortened V by 6 bases and J by 5 bases, and 10 bases separated the two germline ends. CDR3 coding DNA: TGTGCCAGCAGCATCCCCACCGAGACCCAGTACTTC. Protein product: CASSIPTETQYF.

The V call is TRBV11-2, the J call TRBJ2-2; TRBD2 matches at 14 bases. The junction had 6 bases not matched to a gene; V was cut back by 5 bases and J by 10 bases. This CDR3 region has 15 residues. Germline CDR1 is SGHAT and CDR2 is FQNNGV. CDR3 DNA: TGTGCCAGCAGCCTGCCGGGACTAGCGGGAGAGGAGCTGTTTTTT. This gives the protein CASSLPGLAGEELFF.

V is TRBV7-9 and J is TRBJ2-3; TRBD2 matches 10 bases. This CDR3 has 17 amino acids. V was clipped by 6 bases and J by 3 bases; unmatched bases: 12. CDR1 and CDR2 from the germline V gene are SEHNR and FQNEAQ (reference sequence). CDR3 nucleotides: TGTGCCAGCAGTTCCACCGATTCACTAGCGGGGACAGATACGCAGTATTTT. Amino acid sequence: CASSSTDSLAGTDTQYF.

CDR3 in amino acids: CASSRGLGGNTEAFF. The CDR3 region has the DNA TGCGCCAGCAGCCGGGGGCTAGGTGGGAACACTGAAGCTTTCTTT. V gene TRBV5-1 combines with J gene TRBJ1-1; TRBD1 is a possible D gene (6 bases). The CDR3 runs to 15 residues. Germline lookup yields CDR1 SGHRS and CDR2 YFSETQ. Trimming left V 4 bases short and J 1 base short, with 14 bases between.

Comment on this clonotype: Relative to the germline gene, one junction end is altered; a read error may explain this. This chain connects TRBV28 to TRBJ2-2; a possible D gene is TRBD2 (7 bases). CDR1 is MDHEN, CDR2 SYDVKM, per germline. CDR3 size: 12 residues. This chain's CDR3 is CASSFGLGGLFF. For the CDR3, the DNA is TGTGCCAGCAGTTTCGGACTAGGGGGGCTGTTTTTT.

In this sample, this clonotype turned up a few times. J is TRBJ2-7 and V is TRBV19, with 9 bases that match TRBD1. CDR3 length equals 15 residues. The V and J ends lost 3 bases and 2 bases, in that order; junction bases with no gene match: 5. Germline V lookup: CDR1 LNHDA, CDR2 SQIVND (reference sequence). The CDR3 here is CASSIWTGETYEQYF. The CDR3, as DNA: TGTGCCAGTAGTATCTGGACAGGGGAAACCTACGAGCAGTACTTC.

The chain joins TRBV7-9 to TRBJ2-2, with 7 bases matching TRBD1. The CDR3 is made up of 13 amino acids. Germline V gene sequence: CDR1 SEHNR, CDR2 FQNEAQ (reference sequence). The V and J ends lost 3 bases and 8 bases, in that order; junction bases with no gene match: 3. This CDR3 reads CASSFTGEGELFF. CDR3 DNA sequence: TGTGCCAGCAGCTTTACAGGGGAAGGGGAGCTGTTTTTT.

The chain uses TRBV24-1 and TRBJ1-2; D not certain. CDR1 and CDR2 (germline): KGHDR, SFDVKD. The CDR3 is made up of 13 amino acids. V dropped 5 bases and J dropped 2 bases, with 8 bases sitting between them. Here the CDR3 reads CATSAQENYGYTF. As DNA, the CDR3 is TGTGCCACCAGTGCTCAGGAGAACTATGGCTACACCTTC.

In this sample, this clonotype turned up a few times. The chain links TRBV20-1 to TRBJ2-7, with 9 bases lining up with TRBD2. With V trimmed by 3 bases and J by 4 bases, 7 bases remained unmatched. The CDR3 loop spans 14 amino acids. In germline, CDR1 is DFQATT, CDR2 SNEGSKA (reference sequence). DNA for the CDR3: TGCAGTGCTAGGACTAGCGGTTTACTTTACGAGCAGTACTTC. This sequence encodes CSARTSGLLYEQYF.

This clonotype came up many times. The chain links TRBV20-1 to TRBJ2-2; tentative D call: TRBD2 (5 bases). The length of the CDR3 is 16 residues. V was pared by 0 bases and J by 2 bases, with 13 bases between. CDR1 is DFQATT and CDR2 is SNEGSKA in the germline V gene (reference sequence). The CDR3 region has the DNA TGCAGTGCTAGAGATCCTTGGCGGGCTAACACCGGGGAGCTGTTTTTT. Its protein is CSARDPWRANTGELFF.

The V gene is TRBV7-3, the J gene TRBJ2-3; maybe TRBD1 (9 bases). V lost 7 bases and J 4 bases, leaving 30 bases between the germline ends. The germline V gene has CDR1 SGHTA and CDR2 FQGTGA. This CDR3 contains 19 residues. This CDR3 reads CASTLTQGATGGFPDTQYF. The CDR3, as DNA: TGTGCCAGCACCCTTACACAGGGGGCCACGGGAGGGTTCCCAGATACGCAGTATTTT.

This clonotype was seen repeatedly, ten times or more. The V and J genes are TRBV30 and TRBJ2-5; D unresolved. Germline V gene sequence: CDR1 GTSNPN, CDR2 SVGIG (reference sequence). The CDR3 has 11 amino acids. Trimming took off 4 bases at V and 5 bases at J, with 8 bases between the two ends. The CDR3 DNA sequence: TGTGCCTGGACCTTAGGGGAGACCCAGTACTTC. Its protein is CAWTLGETQYF.

This clonotype was seen ten or more times. The CDR3: CASKGGGTAYEQYF. The CDR3 DNA reads as TGTGCCAGCAAGGGCGGGGGGACGGCGTACGAGCAGTACTTC. This chain connects TRBV6-2 or TRBV6-3 to TRBJ2-7, with 8 bases identical to TRBD2. Trimming removed 7 bases from V and 4 bases from J; junction bases left unmatched: 9. This CDR3 is 14 amino acids long. Germline V gene lookup returns CDR1 MNHEY and CDR2 SVGEGT.

This clonotype was recorded at least ten times. The chain has TRBV7-2 and TRBJ2-5; D gene uncertain. From germline, CDR1 is SGHTA and CDR2 FQGNSA. The CDR3 contains 15 residues. V gave up 4 bases and J gave up 5 bases, with 17 bases separating them. The CDR3 nucleotides are TGTGCCAGCAGCTCCCAAGCGAACTCCGGGGAGACCCAGTACTTC. This sequence encodes CASSSQANSGETQYF.

This clonotype was found many times. The genes are TRBV18 and TRBJ1-1, with 9 bases aligning to TRBD1. CDR1 is KGHSH and CDR2 is LQKENI in the germline V gene. There are 15 residues in the CDR3. Trimming removed 3 bases from V and 9 bases from J; junction bases left unmatched: 11. CDR3 region: CASSPETGQGSQAFF. Here the CDR3 DNA reads TGTGCCAGCTCACCCGAGACGGGACAGGGTTCGCAAGCTTTCTTT.

This clonotype was counted at least ten times. The V gene is TRBV6-1, the J gene TRBJ2-7, with TRBD1 matching 7 bases. V shed 6 bases, J shed 0 bases, and the junction held 8 bases outside the gene matches. CDR1 is MNHNS, CDR2 SASEGT, per germline. This CDR3 is 15 amino acids long. CDR3 DNA sequence: TGTGCCAGCAGCGGGACAGCGGATATCTCCTACGAGCAGTACTTC. As protein: CASSGTADISYEQYF.

Many counts were recorded for this clonotype. V is TRBV7-3 and J is TRBJ1-1; D is undetermined. The CDR3 runs 15 residues. Germline values: CDR1 SGHTA, CDR2 FQGTGA. Trimming took 5 bases from V and 3 from J, leaving 16 bases between them. In DNA form, the CDR3 reads TGTGCCAGCAGCCCCCGGCGTGGCCTTGACACTGAAGCTTTCTTT. Translating gives CASSPRRGLDTEAFF.

This chain joins TRBV9 and TRBJ1-5; TRBD1 might be the D (6 bases). V lost 4 bases, J lost 2 bases, and 16 bases lay in between. From germline, CDR1 is SGDLS and CDR2 YYNGEE. The CDR3 consists of 16 residues. The CDR3 reads CASSPGVDRRNQPQHF. CDR3 coding DNA: TGTGCCAGCAGCCCCGGGGTTGACAGGCGCAATCAGCCCCAGCATTTT. Full variable domain (missing parts from reference TRBV9 and TRBJ1-5): DSGVTQTPKHLITATGQRVTLRCSPRSGDLSVYWYQQSLDQGLQFLIQYYNGEERAKGNILERFSAQQFPDLHSELNLSSLELGDSALYFCASSPGVDRRNQPQHFGDGTRLSIL.